This T cell receptor (beta chain) was sequenced in a study of T cell responses to AZD1222 COVID-19 vaccine. Study-wide findings and caveats: Baseline antibody screening turned up just a handful of seropositive AZD1222 recipients. Distributed over spike, vaccine-associated CD4 TCRs predominated at 160-218 and 743-854. Every sample of the repertoires postdated the peak T cell response.

The V and J ends lost 6 bases and 6 bases respectively, with 12 bases between them. CDR3 length equals 13 residues. Germline loops: CDR1 MNHEY, CDR2 SVGAGI. The data were produced by immunoSEQ multiplex PCR, yet TCRdb's version contains in-frame clones alone and is incomplete. The sample carries about 45,000 clones, approximately 90% recorded once. Second-dose schedules of about 4 or about 12 weeks were combined. Concerning this clone: The antigen is undetermined.

This receptor was obtained from an adult who received the AZD1222 COVID-19 vaccine. The sequencing used peripheral blood, collected 28 days after the second AZD1222 dose. V and J are TRBV6-5 and TRBJ1-5; no firm D call. The CDR3: CASRRGTGQPQHF. The CDR3 DNA sequence: TGTGCCAGCAGGCGGGGTACGGGTCAGCCCCAGCATTTT.